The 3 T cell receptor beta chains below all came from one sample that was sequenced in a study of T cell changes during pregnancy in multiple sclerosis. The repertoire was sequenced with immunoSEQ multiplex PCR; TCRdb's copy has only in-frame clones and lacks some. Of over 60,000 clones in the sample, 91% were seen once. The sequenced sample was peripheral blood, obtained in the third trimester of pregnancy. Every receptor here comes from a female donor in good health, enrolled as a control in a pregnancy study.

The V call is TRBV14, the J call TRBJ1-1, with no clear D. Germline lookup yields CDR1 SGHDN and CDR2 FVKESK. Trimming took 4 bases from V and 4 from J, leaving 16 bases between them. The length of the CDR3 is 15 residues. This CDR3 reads CASSPQGGSSTEAFF. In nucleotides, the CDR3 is TGTGCCAGCAGCCCCCAAGGAGGGAGCTCCACTGAAGCTTTCTTT.

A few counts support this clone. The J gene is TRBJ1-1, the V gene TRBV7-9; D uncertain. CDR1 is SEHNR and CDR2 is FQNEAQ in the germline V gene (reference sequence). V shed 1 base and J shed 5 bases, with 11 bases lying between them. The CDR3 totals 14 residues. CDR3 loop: CASSLGAGETEAFF. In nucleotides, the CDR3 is TGTGCCAGCAGCTTAGGGGCCGGGGAAACTGAAGCTTTCTTT.

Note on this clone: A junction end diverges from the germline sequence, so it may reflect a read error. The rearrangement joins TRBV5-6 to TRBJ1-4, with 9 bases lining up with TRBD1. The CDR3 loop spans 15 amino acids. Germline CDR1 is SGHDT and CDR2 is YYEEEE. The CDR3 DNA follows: TGTGCCAGCAGCTTGGAGGGGACAGGGAATGTTCGAATCAAATTT. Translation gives CASSLEGTGNVRIKF. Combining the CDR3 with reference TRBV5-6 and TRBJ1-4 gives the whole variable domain DAGVTQSPTHLIKTRGQQVTLRCSPKSGHDTVSWYQQALGQGPQFIFQYYEEEERQRGNFPDRFSGHQFPNYSSELNVNALLLGDSALYLCASSLEGTGNVRIKFGSGTQLSVL.